The rows below give T cell receptor beta chains drawn from one sample of a study of CD8 T cells in Susac syndrome. Each CDR3 protein gets one entry after TCRdb re-called the immunoSEQ multiplex PCR reads with MiXCR. There are about 47,000 distinct CDR3 sequences in the sample; 90% to 95% occur only once, and around 0.41% lies in the top ten. Sequencing was performed on CD8+ T cells from PBMCs. The receptors derive from a human donor in good health. CDR3s include the opening cysteine and the closing phenylalanine or tryptophan. The D gene is left open where the match is weak. The size of a clone is reported for some rows only, either as once, few or many, or as a class for expanded clones.

clone size,V gene,D gene,J gene,CDR3 length,CDR3 DNA,CDR3 protein
.,TRBV7-9,.,TRBJ1-5,14,TGTGCCAGCTCTTCGGGGGGCGTGGATCAGCCCCAGCATTTT,CASSSGGVDQPQHF
.,TRBV27,TRBD2,TRBJ2-1,14,TGTGCCAGCAGTCCGGGACTAGAAGGGATTGAGCAGTTCTTC,CASSPGLEGIEQFF
.,TRBV11-2,TRBD1,TRBJ2-7,13,TGTGCCAGCAGCCCCGGGACAGGGGACGAGCAGTACTTC,CASSPGTGDEQYF
.,TRBV6-4,.,TRBJ2-3,16,TGTGCCAGCAGTGACTCCGCGTGGGGGACCACAGATACGCAGTATTTT,CASSDSAWGTTDTQYF
.,TRBV6-4,TRBD2,TRBJ2-3,15,TGTGCCAGCAGTCTGAGCGGGGGGGAAGGAGATACGCAGTATTTT,CASSLSGGEGDTQYF
once,TRBV11-2,.,TRBJ2-4,19,TGTGCCAGCAGCTCCCCTTTAGAGCCTAGGGGGATAGCCAAAAACATTCAGTACTTC,CASSSPLEPRGIAKNIQYF
.,TRBV29-1,.,TRBJ2-1,14,TGCAGCGTTGAAAGACCAGGCCGGGTCGTTGAGCAGTTCTTC,CSVERPGRVVEQFF
.,TRBV7-9,.,TRBJ2-1,13,TGTGCCAGCAGCTTAGACAGCCTAGGGGAGCAGTTCTTC,CASSLDSLGEQFF
.,TRBV14,.,TRBJ2-1,19,TGTGCCAGCAGCCAAGTCCTAGACCCACACCCTAGCTCCTACAATGAGCAGTTCTTC,CASSQVLDPHPSSYNEQFF
.,TRBV27,.,TRBJ1-1,14,TGTGCCAGCAGTTTAAGGGGCGGGCACACTGAAGCTTTCTTT,CASSLRGGHTEAFF
.,TRBV13,TRBD2,TRBJ2-7,16,TGTGCCAGCAGCCTTTCAGGTAGCGGGAGTCCCTACGAGCAGTACTTC,CASSLSGSGSPYEQYF
.,TRBV5-1,.,TRBJ1-1,14,TGCGCCAGCAGCTTAAACTTGGGAGACACTGAAGCTTTCTTT,CASSLNLGDTEAFF
.,TRBV7-9,TRBD2,TRBJ2-1,17,TGTGCCAGCAACGTGCCCCCAGCGTGGGGGGGATCGGATGAGCAGTTCTTC,CASNVPPAWGGSDEQFF
.,TRBV29-1,TRBD1,TRBJ1-1,14,TGCAGCGCTGGCCCGGGACAGATGAACACTGAAGCTTTCTTT,CSAGPGQMNTEAFF
.,TRBV3-1,.,TRBJ1-5,15,TGTGCCAGCAGCCAAGATAGAGGCCGAAGGCAGCCCCAGCATTTT,CASSQDRGRRQPQHF
.,TRBV9,TRBD1,TRBJ2-3,17,TGTGCCAGCAGCGTAGGGGTTCACAGGGGGCGAACAGATACGCAGTATTTT,CASSVGVHRGRTDTQYF
.,TRBV7-9,.,TRBJ1-5,13,TGTGCCAGCAGCTTAGCGGACGGTCAGCCCCAGCATTTT,CASSLADGQPQHF
.,TRBV4-1,TRBD2,TRBJ2-1,15,TGCGCCAGCAGCCATACGACTAGCGGGGGCAATGAGCAGTTCTTC,CASSHTTSGGNEQFF
.,TRBV30,TRBD2,TRBJ2-7,13,TGTGCCTGGAGTTTGGCGGGAGTATCCGAGCAGTACTTC,CAWSLAGVSEQYF
.,TRBV5-1,.,TRBJ2-7,14,TGCGCCAGCAGGGATCCGGGAAACTCCTACGAGCAGTACTTC,CASRDPGNSYEQYF
.,TRBV6-1,.,TRBJ2-7,14,TGTGCCGGGTCTGGTGGGGGTTTGACCTACGAGCAGTACTTC,CAGSGGGLTYEQYF
.,TRBV30,.,TRBJ1-1,17,TGTGCCTGGAGTTGGAAGGGGGGACAAGCATGGGTCACTGAAGCTTTCTTT,CAWSWKGGQAWVTEAFF